This TCR beta chain was retrieved from a study of shared clonotypes between healthy human individuals. The assay was immunoSEQ multiplex PCR, and TCRdb's table has in-frame clones only and misses some. The top ten hold 0.95% to 1.5% of the sample, which has about 1.5 million clones, roughly 95% seen once. The V segment lost 2 bases and the J segment 3 bases; nucleotides outside the gene matches: 10. This CDR3 is built from 16 residues. Germline V gene lookup returns CDR1 MNHNS and CDR2 SASEGT. This chain links TRBV6-1 with TRBJ2-7, with 7 bases fitting TRBD1. The source of this sequence is a man aged 30 to 45 in good health. Sequences were obtained from naive CD4+ T cells sorted from blood. The subset is: CD45RA+ positively selected. CDR3 amino acids: CASSEPQGQRIYEQYF. DNA for the CDR3: TGTGCCAGCAGTGAACCCCAGGGACAGAGAATCTACGAGCAGTACTTC.